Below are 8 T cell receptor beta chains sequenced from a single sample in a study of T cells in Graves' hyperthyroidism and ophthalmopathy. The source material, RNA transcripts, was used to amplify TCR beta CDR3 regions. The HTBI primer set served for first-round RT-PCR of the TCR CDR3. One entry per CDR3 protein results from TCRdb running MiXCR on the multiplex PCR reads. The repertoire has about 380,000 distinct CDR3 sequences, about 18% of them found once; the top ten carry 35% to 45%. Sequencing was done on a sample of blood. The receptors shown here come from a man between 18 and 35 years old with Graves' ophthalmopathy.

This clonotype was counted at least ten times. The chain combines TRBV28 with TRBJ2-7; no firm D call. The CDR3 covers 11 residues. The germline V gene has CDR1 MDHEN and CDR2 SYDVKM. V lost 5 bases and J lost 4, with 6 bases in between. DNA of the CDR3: TGTGCCAGCAGTAACGGTTACGAGCAGTACTTC. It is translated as CASSNGYEQYF. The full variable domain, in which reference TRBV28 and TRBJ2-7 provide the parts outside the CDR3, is DVKVTQSSRYLVKRTGEKVFLECVQDMDHENMFWYRQDPGLGLRLIYFSYDVKMKEKGDIPEGYSVSREKKERFSLILESASTNQTSMYLCASSNGYEQYFGPGTRLTVT.

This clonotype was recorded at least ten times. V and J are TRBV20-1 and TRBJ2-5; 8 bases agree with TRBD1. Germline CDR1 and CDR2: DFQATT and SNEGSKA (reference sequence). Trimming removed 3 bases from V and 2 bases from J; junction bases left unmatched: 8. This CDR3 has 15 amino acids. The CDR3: CSASGTGDFQETQYF. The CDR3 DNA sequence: TGCAGTGCTAGTGGGACAGGAGATTTTCAAGAGACCCAGTACTTC.

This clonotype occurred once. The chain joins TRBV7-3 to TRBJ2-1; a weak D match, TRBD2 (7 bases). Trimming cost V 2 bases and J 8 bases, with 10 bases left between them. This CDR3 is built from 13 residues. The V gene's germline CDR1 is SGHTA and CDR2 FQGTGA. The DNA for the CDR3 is TGTGCCAGCAGCTTAGGGGGGGGGCATGAGCAGTTCTTC. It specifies CASSLGGGHEQFF.

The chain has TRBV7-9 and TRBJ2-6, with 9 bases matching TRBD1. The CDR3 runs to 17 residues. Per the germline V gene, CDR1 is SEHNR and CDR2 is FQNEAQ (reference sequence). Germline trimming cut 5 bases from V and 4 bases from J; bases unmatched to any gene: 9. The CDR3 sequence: CASSRQQGARGANVLTF. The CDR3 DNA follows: TGTGCCAGCAGCCGGCAACAGGGGGCGCGGGGGGCCAACGTCCTGACTTTC.

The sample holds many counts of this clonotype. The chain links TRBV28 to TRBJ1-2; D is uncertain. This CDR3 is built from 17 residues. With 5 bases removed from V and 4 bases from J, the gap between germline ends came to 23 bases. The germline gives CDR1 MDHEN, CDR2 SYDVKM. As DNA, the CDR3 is TGTGCCAGCAGTCTCGATACCGTCCCGTGGAGTGTCTATGGCTACACCTTC. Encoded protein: CASSLDTVPWSVYGYTF.

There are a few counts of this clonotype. The CDR3: CASSFRGQLGVDTF. The CDR3 region has the DNA TGTGCCAGCAGTTTTAGGGGGCAGTTAGGGGTCGACACCTTC. V usage is TRBV7-9 and J usage is TRBJ1-2; 7 bases agree with TRBD1. The trim removed 6 bases at V and 12 bases at J, leaving 16 bases unmatched. Germline-derived CDR1 and CDR2 are SEHNR and FQNEAQ (reference sequence). The CDR3 totals 14 residues.

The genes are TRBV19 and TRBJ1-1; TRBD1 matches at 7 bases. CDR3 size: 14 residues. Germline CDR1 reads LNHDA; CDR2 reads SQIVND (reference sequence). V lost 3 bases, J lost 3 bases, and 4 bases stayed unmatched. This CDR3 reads CASSIRDSYTEAFF. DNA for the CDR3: TGTGCCAGTAGTATTAGGGACAGCTACACTGAAGCTTTCTTT.

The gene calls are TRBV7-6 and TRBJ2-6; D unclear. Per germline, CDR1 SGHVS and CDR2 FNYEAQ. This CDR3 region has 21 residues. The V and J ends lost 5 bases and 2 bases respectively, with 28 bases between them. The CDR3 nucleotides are TGTGCCAGCAGCGAAAGGGATTGGAGCAGACACAATTTAACTGGGGCCAACGTCCTGACTTTC. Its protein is CASSERDWSRHNLTGANVLTF.